What follows are 27 T cell receptor beta chains derived from one specimen sequenced in a study of blood T cell repertoires in COVID-19. Method: immunoSEQ multiplex PCR; TCRdb's copy keeps in-frame clones and lacks some. The sample records around 180,000 clones, under 85% being singletons. The sequencing input was peripheral blood. All receptors come from a man aged 55 to 69 with active or convalescent COVID-19.

The chain combines TRBV7-3 with TRBJ1-5; tentatively, D is TRBD1 (6 bases). The germline V gene encodes CDR1 SGHTA and CDR2 FQGTGA. Trimming took off 8 bases at V and 9 bases at J, with 17 bases between the two ends. This CDR3 is built from 13 residues. CDR3 DNA sequence: TGTGCCAGCGGATCCGGGACATTCGGGCCCCAGCATTTT. It yields the protein CASGSGTFGPQHF.

V gene TRBV7-2 combines with J gene TRBJ2-3, with a weak D call TRBD2 (6 bases). The CDR3 is 14 residues long. Trimming stripped 10 bases from V and 5 bases from J, with 19 bases between. Per the germline V gene, CDR1 is SGHTA and CDR2 is FQGNSA. The CDR3 loop is CATPGEGEVDTQYF. The DNA for the CDR3 is TGTGCCACCCCGGGAGAGGGAGAGGTAGATACGCAGTATTTT.

This chain joins TRBV7-6 and TRBJ2-1, with D possibly being TRBD1 (7 bases). Deletions cut 5 bases from V and 2 bases from J, with 16 bases between. CDR3 length: 16 amino acids. Germline CDR1 SGHVS, CDR2 FNYEAQ. For the CDR3, the DNA is TGTGCCAGCAGCCAGGGGGGTAGGAGAGCCTACAATGAGCAGTTCTTC. This sequence encodes CASSQGGRRAYNEQFF.

The V and J genes are TRBV4-2 and TRBJ2-1, with 11 bases matching TRBD2. The CDR3 runs 15 residues. Germline V gene lookup returns CDR1 LGHNA and CDR2 YNFKEQ. J was trimmed by 7 bases and V by 1 base; bases with no gene match: 3. CDR3 coding DNA: TGTGCCAGCAGCCAAGGGGTAGCGGGAGGGAATGAGCAGTTCTTC. This codes for CASSQGVAGGNEQFF.

The chain combines TRBV27 with TRBJ2-1, with TRBD2 matching over 13 bases. V dropped 5 bases and J dropped 6; count of bases not matched to a gene: 10. The CDR3 runs 17 residues. Looked up from germline, CDR1 is MNHEY and CDR2 is SMNVEV (reference sequence). CDR3 protein: CASSPRLAGGFANEQFF. In nucleotides, the CDR3 is TGTGCCAGCAGTCCAAGACTAGCGGGAGGTTTTGCCAATGAGCAGTTCTTC.

The chain joins TRBV4-3 to TRBJ2-3, with 10 positions matching TRBD2. Per germline, CDR1 LGHNA and CDR2 YSLEER. The CDR3 is 16 amino acids. V lost 1 base and J lost 5; bases outside the gene matches: 6. This chain's CDR3 is CASSQGQREGLDTQYF. For the CDR3, the DNA is TGCGCCAGCAGCCAAGGGCAGCGGGAGGGCCTAGATACGCAGTATTTT.

This chain links TRBV11-2 with TRBJ2-7, with 7 bases matching TRBD1. CDR1 and CDR2 from the germline V gene are SGHAT and FQNNGV. The CDR3 runs 19 residues. V lost 5 bases to trimming and J lost 3 bases; unmatched junction nucleotides: 22. The CDR3: CASSATGTESVYSDYEQYF. As DNA, the CDR3 is TGTGCCAGCAGCGCAACCGGGACAGAGTCAGTCTATTCCGACTACGAGCAGTACTTC.

The rearrangement links TRBV5-1 to TRBJ2-3, with D unclear. The CDR3 length is 12 residues. The germline CDR1 and CDR2 sequences are SGHRS and YFSETQ. V lost 1 base and J lost 4, with 4 bases in between. CDR3 amino acids: CASSLYSDTQYF. The CDR3 DNA reads as TGCGCCAGCAGCTTGTATTCAGATACGCAGTATTTT.

This clone was observed a handful of times. The genes are TRBV5-4 and TRBJ2-7, with D perhaps TRBD2 (5 bases). Deletions cut 1 base from V and 6 bases from J, with 11 bases between. The CDR3 is 13 residues long. The V gene's germline CDR1 is SGHNT and CDR2 YYREEE (reference sequence). CDR3 in amino acids: CASSLRGQSEQYF. In DNA form, the CDR3 reads TGTGCCAGCAGCTTGCGAGGGCAGAGCGAGCAGTACTTC.

J is TRBJ2-7 and V is TRBV7-9; TRBD1 is a possible D gene (5 bases). Germline CDR1 is SEHNR and CDR2 is FQNEAQ (reference sequence). This CDR3 comprises 13 residues. The V and J ends lost 1 base and 3 bases respectively, with 7 bases between them. CDR3 bases: TGTGCCAGCAGCTTAGATCAGGGCTACGAGCAGTACTTC. Its protein is CASSLDQGYEQYF.

This sequence joins TRBV27 and TRBJ2-3, with 7 bases lining up with TRBD2. This CDR3 has 15 residues. J gave up 6 bases and V 3 bases, and 9 bases lay outside the gene matches. Germline loops: CDR1 MNHEY, CDR2 SMNVEV (reference sequence). In nucleotides, the CDR3 is TGTGCCAGCAGTTTCTCTGGGGAGGGCCCGGATACGCAGTATTTT. Protein: CASSFSGEGPDTQYF.

This clone has just one count. The V gene is TRBV6-6, the J gene TRBJ1-1, with no clear D. Trimming removed 2 bases at V and 0 bases at J, with 7 bases between. The CDR3 is made up of 14 amino acids. Germline CDR1 reads MNHNY; CDR2 reads SVGAGI (reference sequence). The CDR3, as DNA: TGTGCCAGCAGTTACCTAAGAGTGAACACTGAAGCTTTCTTT. Protein: CASSYLRVNTEAFF.

This clone is a singleton in its sample. V usage is TRBV9 and J usage is TRBJ2-3, with a tentative D call TRBD1 (5 bases). V shed 4 bases and J shed 2 bases, with 11 bases lying between them. This CDR3 contains 14 residues. CDR1 and CDR2 from the germline V gene are SGDLS and YYNGEE. This CDR3 is CASSSRASTDTQYF. The CDR3 DNA follows: TGTGCCAGCAGCTCCAGGGCTTCCACAGATACGCAGTATTTT.

The chain couples TRBV6-5 to TRBJ2-1; D may be TRBD2 (6 bases). From germline, CDR1 is MNHEY and CDR2 SVGAGI. V dropped 6 bases and J dropped 0 bases, with 12 bases sitting between them. The CDR3 is 15 residues long. The CDR3 region has the DNA TGTGCCAGCAGGACCGACGGGAGCTCCTACAATGAGCAGTTCTTC. Translating gives CASRTDGSSYNEQFF.

This chain joins TRBV28 and TRBJ1-5, with D possibly TRBD1 on 6 matching bases. The CDR3 covers 14 residues. The germline V gene has CDR1 MDHEN and CDR2 SYDVKM. The V end lost 7 bases, the J end lost 4 bases, and 14 bases lay between the germline ends. The CDR3 nucleotides are TGTGCCAGCAACACACAGGGATGGAATCAGCCCCAGCATTTT. Amino acid sequence: CASNTQGWNQPQHF.

The chain joins TRBV5-4 to TRBJ1-6; no reliable D call. CDR3 length: 13 amino acids. The V end lost 0 bases, the J end lost 10 bases, and 8 bases lay between the germline ends. CDR1 and CDR2 from the germline V gene are SGHNT and YYREEE (reference sequence). CDR3 nucleotide sequence: TGTGCCAGCAGCTTGGAGCAGAGGTCACCCCTCCACTTT. This sequence encodes CASSLEQRSPLHF.

The chain recombines TRBV10-3 with TRBJ1-3; no firm D call. CDR3 length equals 16 residues. Trimming took off 6 bases at V and 0 bases at J, with 15 bases between the two ends. The germline CDR1 and CDR2 sequences are ENHRY and SYGVKD. This CDR3 is CAISPRNIISGNTIYF. The CDR3 DNA follows: TGTGCCATCAGCCCCAGAAACATCATCTCTGGAAACACCATATATTTT.

This clone has a count of ten or more. This rearrangement joins TRBV6-5 to TRBJ1-5, with D possibly matching TRBD1 (5 bases). The CDR3 length is 15 residues. V was pared by 5 bases and J by 7 bases, with 18 bases between. Germline loops: CDR1 MNHEY, CDR2 SVGAGI. CDR3: CASSPLQGFRQPQHF. The DNA of the CDR3 is TGTGCCAGCAGTCCATTGCAGGGATTCAGACAGCCCCAGCATTTT.

This CDR3 is CSVHHPSGVNTGELFF. For the CDR3, the DNA is TGCAGCGTCCACCATCCTAGCGGGGTGAACACCGGGGAGCTGTTTTTT. The chain joins TRBV29-1 to TRBJ2-2, with TRBD2 matching over 9 bases. Germline trimming cut 6 bases from V and 1 base from J; bases unmatched to any gene: 9. CDR3 length: 16 amino acids. CDR1 is SQVTM, CDR2 ANQGSEA, per germline.

The V gene is TRBV18, the J gene TRBJ2-3, with TRBD1 identical over 7 bases. Germline trimming cut 1 base from V and 6 bases from J; bases unmatched to any gene: 4. The CDR3 runs to 14 residues. In germline, CDR1 is KGHSH, CDR2 LQKENI. The CDR3 DNA follows: TGTGCCAGCTCACCACAAAACAGGGGCGATACGCAGTATTTT. This encodes CASSPQNRGDTQYF. The whole variable domain, filled in from reference TRBV18 and TRBJ2-3, reads NAGVMQNPRHLVRRRGQEARLRCSPMKGHSHVYWYRQLPEEGLKFMVYLQKENIIDESGMPKERFSAEFPKEGPSILRIQQVVRGDSAAYFCASSPQNRGDTQYFGPGTRLTVL.

The rearrangement uses TRBV28 and TRBJ1-5; 8 bases align to TRBD1. The CDR3 contains 16 residues. Germline loops: CDR1 MDHEN, CDR2 SYDVKM. The ends lost 4 bases at V and 4 bases at J; junction bases unmatched: 9. The CDR3 DNA is TGTGCCAGCAGTTCCCACCTCGACAGGGGTAATCAGCCCCAGCATTTT. Translating gives CASSSHLDRGNQPQHF.

V and J are TRBV28 and TRBJ1-5; a weak D match, TRBD1 (5 bases). In germline, CDR1 is MDHEN, CDR2 SYDVKM. The CDR3 loop spans 16 amino acids. Trimming stripped 5 bases from V and 0 bases from J, with 14 bases between. CDR3 region: CASSPFRGNSNQPQHF. The CDR3 DNA reads as TGTGCCAGCAGTCCTTTCCGGGGGAATAGCAATCAGCCCCAGCATTTT.

V usage is TRBV12-3 or TRBV12-4 and J usage is TRBJ2-2; D remains unclear. Trimming shortened V by 2 bases and J by 6 bases, and 7 bases separated the two germline ends. This CDR3 spans 13 amino acids. Here the CDR3 reads CASSLKASGELFF. The CDR3 coding sequence is TGTGCCAGCAGTTTAAAAGCCTCCGGGGAGCTGTTTTTT.

This chain connects TRBV28 to TRBJ1-1; 12 bases match TRBD1. CDR3 length equals 16 residues. Germline lookup yields CDR1 MDHEN and CDR2 SYDVKM. Trimming cost V 6 bases and J 9 bases; bases outside gene matches: 14. The CDR3 region is CASSTGTGGYAPKAFF. CDR3 nucleotide sequence: TGTGCCAGCAGCACCGGGACAGGGGGCTATGCCCCCAAAGCTTTCTTT.

The V call is TRBV19, the J call TRBJ2-7, with D hard to call. The CDR3 length is 13 residues. Germline CDR1 and CDR2: LNHDA and SQIVND (reference sequence). V lost 3 bases, J lost 9 bases, and 15 bases lay in between. The CDR3 bases are TGTGCCAGTAGTATTCCCAGGTCCCCGCGGCAGTACTTC. It yields the protein CASSIPRSPRQYF.

The V and J genes are TRBV6-6 and TRBJ2-7; D may be TRBD2 (5 bases). Germline V gene sequence: CDR1 MNHNY, CDR2 SVGAGI (reference sequence). There are 13 residues in the CDR3. V lost 5 bases and J 0 bases, leaving 8 bases between the germline ends. CDR3 nucleotide sequence: TGTGCCAGCAGTGGGCGGGCCTCCTACGAGCAGTACTTC. This gives the protein CASSGRASYEQYF.

The chain has TRBV24-1 and TRBJ2-5, with TRBD1 matching 8 bases. The CDR3 has 15 residues. J lost 5 bases, V lost 1 base, and 5 bases had no gene match. The germline CDR1 and CDR2 sequences are KGHDR and SFDVKD. The CDR3 nucleotides read TGTGCCACCAGTGATTTCCAGGGGGCGGGGGAGACCCAGTACTTC. This gives the protein CATSDFQGAGETQYF.